One and the same sample provided the 20 T cell receptor beta chains below, sequenced in a study of blood T cell repertoires in COVID-19. Sequencing was performed with immunoSEQ multiplex PCR; in TCRdb, only in-frame clones are kept and a portion is missing. This repertoire shows around 120,000 clones, 85% to 90% found once; its top ten account for less than 2%. Sequenced material: peripheral blood. The receptors were gathered from a human donor in a cohort sampled during active COVID-19.

The chain recombines TRBV7-6 with TRBJ1-2; D is uncertain. The CDR3 is 14 residues long. Germline V gives CDR1 SGHVS, CDR2 FNYEAQ. Trimming cost V 3 bases and J 4 bases, with 12 bases left between them. CDR3: CASSFLGVGYGYTF. In DNA, the CDR3 is TGTGCCAGCAGCTTTCTAGGAGTTGGCTATGGCTACACCTTC.

The chain is built from TRBV27 and TRBJ2-7; 10 nucleotides align to TRBD1. V gave up 4 bases and J gave up 4 bases; unmatched junction bases: 10. This CDR3 spans 16 amino acids. From germline, CDR1 is MNHEY and CDR2 SMNVEV (reference sequence). The CDR3 is CASSSDRDRGLYEQYF. CDR3 sequence (DNA): TGTGCCAGCAGTTCTGACCGGGACAGGGGATTATACGAGCAGTACTTC.

The J gene is TRBJ2-5, the V gene TRBV5-1; D might be TRBD2 (6 bases). The CDR3 is made up of 14 amino acids. The germline V and J ends were trimmed by 5 bases and 5 bases, with 16 bases remaining between them. The V gene's germline CDR1 is SGHRS and CDR2 YFSETQ. The CDR3 DNA is TGCGCCAGCAGGGCCGGGACTGGGCGGGAGACCCAGTACTTC. Translated, it gives CASRAGTGRETQYF.

V usage is TRBV27 and J usage is TRBJ2-7; TRBD2 agrees at 7 bases. V lost 5 bases to trimming and J lost 4 bases; unmatched junction nucleotides: 8. Germline V gene sequence: CDR1 MNHEY, CDR2 SMNVEV (reference sequence). This CDR3 comprises 14 residues. CDR3 in amino acids: CASSIFAGAYEQYF. CDR3 bases: TGTGCCAGCAGTATTTTCGCGGGAGCATACGAGCAGTACTTC.

J is TRBJ2-5 and V is TRBV29-1, with 9 bases aligning to TRBD1. From germline, CDR1 is SQVTM and CDR2 ANQGSEA. CDR3 length: 18 amino acids. Trimming at V came to 1 base and at J to 5 bases, leaving 17 bases not matched to a gene. In nucleotides, the CDR3 is TGCAGCGTTGAAGTTATCCCCCCCTTTACAGGGGGCGGGGAGACCCAGTACTTC. Encoded protein: CSVEVIPPFTGGGETQYF. Looking up the rest from reference TRBV29-1 and TRBJ2-5 gives the full variable domain: SAVISQKPSRDICQRGTSLTIQCQVDSQVTMMFWYRQQPGQSLTLIATANQGSEATYESGFVIDKFPISRPNLTFSTLTVSNMSPEDSSIYLCSVEVIPPFTGGGETQYFGPGTRLLVL.

The V and J genes are TRBV29-1 and TRBJ1-2; D might be TRBD1 (5 bases). The CDR3 covers 16 residues. CDR1 is SQVTM and CDR2 is ANQGSEA in the germline V gene. The ends were cut back, 4 bases at V and 5 bases at J, with 23 bases in the middle. The CDR3: CSVVVVSQGLQYGYTF. In DNA, the CDR3 is TGCAGCGTTGTCGTAGTTTCCCAGGGACTACAGTATGGCTACACCTTC.

V usage is TRBV9 and J usage is TRBJ2-5; a weak D match, TRBD1 (5 bases). Germline values: CDR1 SGDLS, CDR2 YYNGEE. CDR3 length: 16 residues. The V end was cut by 3 bases, the J end by 0 bases, with 15 bases between. The CDR3 nucleotides are TGTGCCAGCAGCGAATTCGGACAAAAGTACCAAGAGACCCAGTACTTC. Protein: CASSEFGQKYQETQYF.

The chain employs TRBV9 and TRBJ2-1; 11 bases are shared with TRBD2. V was pared by 4 bases and J by 3 bases, with 6 bases of the junction left unmatched. This CDR3 contains 16 residues. Germline V gene sequence: CDR1 SGDLS, CDR2 YYNGEE. CDR3 coding DNA: TGTGCCAGCAGCTCACTGCTAGCGGGAGGCTACAATGAGCAGTTCTTC. This encodes CASSSLLAGGYNEQFF.

The genes are TRBV5-6 and TRBJ2-7, with D hard to call. CDR3 length equals 13 residues. Germline V gene lookup returns CDR1 SGHDT and CDR2 YYEEEE. Trimming removed 2 bases at V and 2 bases at J, with 8 bases between. CDR3 in DNA: TGTGCCAGCAGCTTAGACACCACCTACGAGCAGTACTTC. It is translated as CASSLDTTYEQYF.

This clone came up a few times. J is TRBJ1-4 and V is TRBV4-2; no definite D call. The CDR3 covers 12 residues. Germline values: CDR1 LGHNA, CDR2 YNFKEQ. V lost 1 base to trimming and J lost 8 bases, with 5 bases between them. For the CDR3, the DNA is TGTGCCAGCAGCCAAGGGAGCGAAAAACTGTTTTTT. Translated: CASSQGSEKLFF.

This sequence joins TRBV5-5 and TRBJ2-5; the match to TRBD1 covers 9 bases. Germline CDR1 reads SGHKS; CDR2 reads YYEKEE (reference sequence). The junction had 3 bases not matched to a gene; V was cut back by 4 bases and J by 5 bases. CDR3 size: 13 residues. Written as DNA, the CDR3 is TGTGCCAGCAGCCACGACAGGGGGGAGACCCAGTACTTC. Encoded protein: CASSHDRGETQYF.

J is TRBJ2-3 and V is TRBV13; TRBD2 agrees at 9 bases. The CDR3 has 16 amino acids. Germline loops: CDR1 PRHDT, CDR2 FYEKMQ (reference sequence). Unmatched junction bases numbered 5, after V lost 2 bases and J lost 2 bases. The CDR3 coding sequence is TGTGCCAGCAGCTTATTGCGGGGGGGATACACAGATACGCAGTATTTT. The encoded protein is CASSLLRGGYTDTQYF.

The chain has TRBV5-5 and TRBJ2-1; D perhaps matches TRBD1 (5 bases). There are 16 residues in the CDR3. V lost 0 bases and J 3 bases, leaving 13 bases between the germline ends. Germline CDR1 SGHKS, CDR2 YYEKEE (reference sequence). The CDR3 protein is CASSLERQIYYNEQFF. The CDR3 DNA sequence: TGTGCCAGCAGCTTGGAAAGACAGATTTACTACAATGAGCAGTTCTTC.

The J gene is TRBJ1-1, the V gene TRBV28; no reliable D call. Trimming left V 6 bases short and J 8 bases short, with 10 bases between. The CDR3 extends over 11 amino acids. CDR1 is MDHEN, CDR2 SYDVKM, per germline. CDR3 in amino acids: CASRRGIEAFF. CDR3 sequence (DNA): TGTGCCAGCAGACGAGGTATAGAAGCTTTCTTT.

The chain is built from TRBV5-1 and TRBJ2-2; TRBD2 is a possible D gene (6 bases). CDR1 SGHRS and CDR2 YFSETQ come from the germline V gene. This CDR3 comprises 15 residues. Between the trimmed V and J ends, which lost 0 bases and 5 bases, there was a span of 11 bases. The CDR3 bases are TGCGCCAGCAGCTTGGGACTTGCGGGGACCGGGGAGCTGTTTTTT. This sequence encodes CASSLGLAGTGELFF.

The V and J genes are TRBV6-1 and TRBJ2-1, with D possibly TRBD1 on 6 matching bases. The CDR3 is made up of 19 amino acids. Germline CDR1 reads MNHNS; CDR2 reads SASEGT. The ends were cut back, 4 bases at V and 4 bases at J, with 26 bases in the middle. The CDR3 loop reads CASSVQPPGGRGPYNEQFF. In DNA form, the CDR3 reads TGTGCCAGCAGTGTTCAACCCCCTGGGGGCAGGGGTCCGTACAATGAGCAGTTCTTC.

This clone was found once. The rearrangement uses TRBV2 and TRBJ2-5; 12 nucleotides agree with TRBD2. Germline-derived CDR1 and CDR2 are SNHLY and FYNNEI. The CDR3 consists of 15 residues. The junction had 5 bases not matched to a gene; V was cut back by 7 bases and J by 2 bases. The CDR3 DNA reads as TGTGCCAGCAATCTACTAGCGGGGGGACAAGAGACCCAGTACTTC. Translated: CASNLLAGGQETQYF. Full variable domain (outside the CDR3, taken from reference TRBV2 and TRBJ2-5): EPEVTQTPSHQVTQMGQEVILRCVPISNHLYFYWYRQILGQKVEFLVSFYNNEISEKSEIFDDQFSVERPDGSNFTLKIRSTKLEDSAMYFCASNLLAGGQETQYFGPGTRLLVL.

The V call is TRBV4-1, the J call TRBJ2-3, with D tentatively TRBD2 (6 bases). CDR1 MGHRA and CDR2 YSYEKL come from the germline V gene. Trimming cost V 3 bases and J 1 base, with 17 bases left between them. This CDR3 contains 17 residues. The CDR3 DNA sequence: TGCGCCAGCAGCCATCTTGGGCGGGATAAACGCACAGATACGCAGTATTTT. Translation gives CASSHLGRDKRTDTQYF.

V and J are TRBV4-1 and TRBJ1-1; D is unclear. Germline loops: CDR1 MGHRA, CDR2 YSYEKL. This CDR3 comprises 13 residues. The V end lost 2 bases, the J end lost 3 bases, and 7 bases lay between the germline ends. The CDR3 nucleotides are TGCGCCAGCAGCCAATTCCGGGACACTGAAGCTTTCTTT. Its translation is CASSQFRDTEAFF.

This clone was seen a single time. V usage is TRBV7-9 and J usage is TRBJ2-3; perhaps TRBD1 as D (6 bases). Germline CDR1 SEHNR, CDR2 FQNEAQ (reference sequence). Trimming took off 6 bases at V and 7 bases at J, with 17 bases between the two ends. The CDR3 is made up of 14 amino acids. The CDR3: CASRPRTDDHTQYF. CDR3 nucleotide sequence: TGTGCCAGCAGGCCAAGGACAGACGATCATACGCAGTATTTT.